Reported below is one TCR beta chain. This clonotype was seen a handful of times. Its antigen remains undetermined. There are no base qualities to consult, and no much larger clone falls within one base. V is cut back by 5 bases and J by 14 bases, with 15 bases in the junction unmatched. The germline V gene encodes CDR1 SGHAT and CDR2 FQNNGV. The CDR3 runs 15 amino acids, cysteine and phenylalanine included. Left in the record is the CDR3 DNA by itself, 45 bases read in frame from the first base. This specimen comes from a study of T-cell reconstitution after alpha-beta-depleted transplantation in children (TCRdb year 2016). In terms of the full investigation: T-cell immune reconstitution after TCRalphabeta/CD19-depleted allogeneic hematopoietic cell transplantation in children was quantitatively tracked in the study by means of TCR repertoire profiling.

The treatment or condition label for this specimen denotes: allogeneic hematopoietic cell transplantation with graft depleted of TCRalphabeta T cells and CD19 B cells. The transplant recipients were children given TCRalphabeta/CD19-depleted allogeneic hematopoietic cell grafts. The library was obtained by PCR. TCRdb shows the sequencer as Illumina HiSeq 2500. Molecular barcoding was employed in the preparation of TCR libraries, with unique molecular identifiers being used to normalize TCRbeta repertoire quantification. Using fastp at Q25 and MiXCR, TCRdb reprocessed the public reads and kept productive beta chains. Duplicate CDR3 protein sequences are folded into a single record with the most common DNA and genes. The sample yields about 250,000 distinct CDR3 sequences; 20% to 30% were counted once. Jointly, the top ten make up about 5% of the sample. What the research found in general, with its limitations: The frequencies of hyperexpanded clones fell over the following months, and after one year, T-cell counts and TCRbeta diversity were mostly attributed to newly produced T cells. In some patients, the high TCRbeta diversity seen at day 60 was put down to recipient T cells and intrathymic progenitors that had survived conditioning. About two months after transplant, the apparently early recovery of alphabetaT-cell counts reportedly depended on just several hundred clones that had expanded rapidly and came from non-depleted graft cells.

The sequence was collected from a female patient between 2 and 15 years old who had a stem cell transplant for congenital amegakaryocytic thrombocytopenia, so the T cells may come from the graft donor. The rearranged segments are TRBV11-2 and TRBJ2-1, with TRBD2 identical over 10 junction bases. The sequencing here drew on PBMCs, mostly from graft donor cells, taken 360 days after TCRalphabeta/CD19-depleted stem cell transplant. The DNA reads TGTGCCAGCAGCCCCTTGAGGAAGCGGGAGGGAGAAAAGTTCTTC. Its protein is CASSPLRKREGEKFF.